This TCR beta chain originates from a study of neurological immune-mediated disorders. Study context: Multiple sclerosis patients (n ≈ 34) included roughly 30 with relapsing-remitting and 3 with secondary progressive disease.

CDR1 and CDR2 from the germline V gene are SGHRS and YFSETQ. Germline trimming cut 5 bases from V and 3 bases from J; bases unmatched to any gene: 10. This CDR3 has 16 residues. Time point: longitudinal time-point 2. Where libraries were unsorted, they were derived from 2 million PBMCs stored at -80 degrees C. The authors produced cDNA by 5'RACE using 10-nucleotide random UMIs. TCRdb re-derived calls from the 5' RACE reads in MiXCR, one entry per CDR3 protein. The table lists 65,000 to 85,000 distinct CDR3 sequences, 5% to 6% of them singletons. This clonotype was counted at least ten times. This TCR came from a woman aged 60-70 years with multiple sclerosis. The chain links TRBV5-1 to TRBJ1-1, with TRBD1 matching over 10 bases. Sequencing input: PBMCs. The CDR3 here is CASSSNGQGEDTEAFF. CDR3 in DNA: TGCGCCAGCAGTTCCAATGGACAGGGGGAGGACACTGAAGCTTTCTTT. The entire variable domain, with the rest obtained from reference TRBV5-1 and TRBJ1-1, is as follows: KAGVTQTPRYLIKTRGQQVTLSCSPISGHRSVSWYQQTPGQGLQFLFEYFSETQRNKGNFPGRFSGRQFSNSRSEMNVSTLELGDSALYLCASSSNGQGEDTEAFFGQGTRLTVV.